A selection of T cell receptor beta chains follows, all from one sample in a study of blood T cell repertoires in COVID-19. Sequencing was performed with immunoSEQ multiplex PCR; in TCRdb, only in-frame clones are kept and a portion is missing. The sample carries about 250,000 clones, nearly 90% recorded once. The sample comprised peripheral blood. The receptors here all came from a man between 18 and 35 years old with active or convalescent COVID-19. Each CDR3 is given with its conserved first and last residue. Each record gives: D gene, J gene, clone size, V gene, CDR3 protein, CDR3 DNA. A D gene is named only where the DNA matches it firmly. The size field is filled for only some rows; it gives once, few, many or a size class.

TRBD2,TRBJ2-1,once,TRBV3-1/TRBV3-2,CASSQYRTSGLNNEQFF,TGTGCCAGCAGCCAGTACAGAACTAGCGGGTTGAACAATGAGCAGTTCTTC
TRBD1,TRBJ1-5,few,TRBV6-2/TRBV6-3,CASSQDRVTQPQHF,TGTGCCAGCAGTCAAGACAGGGTTACTCAGCCCCAGCATTTT
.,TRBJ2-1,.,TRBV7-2,CASSLTTRQLNEQFF,TGTGCCAGCAGCTTAACGACTAGGCAACTAAATGAGCAGTTCTTC
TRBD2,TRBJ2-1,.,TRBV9,CASSRTSGIGNEQFF,TGTGCCAGCAGCCGGACTAGCGGGATTGGCAATGAGCAGTTCTTC
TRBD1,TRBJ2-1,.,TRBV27,CATKHVPGQGKADEQFF,TGTGCCACCAAACACGTACCTGGACAGGGTAAGGCGGATGAGCAGTTCTTC
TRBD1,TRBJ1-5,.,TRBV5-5,CASSFSGTGSQPQHF,TGTGCCAGCAGCTTTTCCGGGACAGGGAGCCAGCCCCAGCATTTT
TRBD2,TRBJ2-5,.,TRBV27,CASSLLAEETQYF,TGTGCCAGCAGTTTACTAGCGGAAGAGACCCAGTACTTC
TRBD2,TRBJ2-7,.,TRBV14,CASSQLSGGSWYEQYF,TGTGCCAGCAGCCAACTTTCCGGCGGGAGTTGGTACGAGCAGTACTTC
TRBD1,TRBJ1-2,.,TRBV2,CASILSQGVYGYTF,TGTGCCAGCATACTATCGCAGGGGGTATATGGCTACACCTTC
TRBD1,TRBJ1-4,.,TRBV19,CASSPTGSNEKLFF,TGTGCCAGTAGTCCGACAGGGTCTAATGAAAAACTGTTTTTT
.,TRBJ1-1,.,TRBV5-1,CASSLVVGAPNTEAFF,TGCGCCAGCAGCTTGGTGGTGGGGGCCCCGAACACTGAAGCTTTCTTT
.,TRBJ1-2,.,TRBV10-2,CASSGGWTAGSYGYTF,TGCGCCAGCAGTGGTGGCTGGACGGCGGGGTCGTATGGCTACACCTTC
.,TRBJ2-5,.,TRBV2,CASSEASFQETQYF,TGTGCCAGCAGTGAGGCTTCTTTCCAAGAGACCCAGTACTTC
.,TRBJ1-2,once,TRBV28,CASSLMVGYGYTF,TGTGCCAGCAGTTTAATGGTCGGCTATGGCTACACCTTC
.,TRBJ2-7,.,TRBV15,CATSRGGQGPYEQYF,TGTGCCACCAGCAGAGGGGGTCAGGGCCCCTACGAGCAGTACTTC
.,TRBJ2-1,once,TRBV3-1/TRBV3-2,CASKGGPAGSTYNEQFF,TGTGCCAGCAAGGGAGGACCGGCGGGGTCAACCTACAATGAGCAGTTCTTC
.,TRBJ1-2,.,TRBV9,CASSASQVNGYTF,TGTGCCAGCAGCGCCAGCCAGGTGAATGGCTACACCTTC
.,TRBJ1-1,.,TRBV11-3,CASSLDRDTEAFF,TGTGCCAGCAGCTTAGATCGGGACACTGAAGCTTTCTTT
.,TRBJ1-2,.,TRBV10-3,CAISESGTSNYGYTF,TGTGCCATCAGTGAATCCGGGACTTCTAACTATGGCTACACCTTC
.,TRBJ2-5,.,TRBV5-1,CASSLGRGIQETQYF,TGCGCCAGCAGCTTGGGCCGGGGGATCCAAGAGACCCAGTACTTC
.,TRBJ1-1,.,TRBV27,CASRLLTGWNTEAFF,TGTGCCAGCAGACTGCTTACAGGGTGGAACACTGAAGCTTTCTTT
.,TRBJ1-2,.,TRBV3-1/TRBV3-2,CASSQGRLRDYYTF,TGTGCCAGCAGCCAAGGGCGCCTAAGGGACTACTACACCTTC
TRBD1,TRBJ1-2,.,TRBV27,CASSLSAGQGFPYGYTF,TGTGCCAGCAGTTTGTCGGCGGGACAGGGGTTCCCCTATGGCTACACCTTC
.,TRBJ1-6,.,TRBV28,CASIQGPGGASSPLHF,TGTGCCAGCATCCAGGGCCCCGGGGGGGCTAGTTCACCCCTCCACTTT
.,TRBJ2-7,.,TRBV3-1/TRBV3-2,CASSQDSPLAVSYEQYF,TGTGCCAGCAGCCAAGACTCACCACTAGCTGTATCCTACGAGCAGTACTTC
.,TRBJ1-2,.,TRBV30,CAWSRDYGYTF,TGTGCCTGGAGTAGAGACTATGGCTACACCTTC
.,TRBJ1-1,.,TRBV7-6,CASSLDIYREAFF,TGTGCCAGCAGCTTAGATATCTATAGAGAAGCTTTCTTT
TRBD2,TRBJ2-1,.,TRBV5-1,CASSSNSGGAGEQFF,TGCGCCAGCAGCTCAAATAGCGGGGGGGCCGGTGAGCAGTTCTTC
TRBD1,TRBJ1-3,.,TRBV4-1,CASSQTGIGNTIYF,TGCGCCAGCAGCCAGACAGGGATCGGAAACACCATATATTTT
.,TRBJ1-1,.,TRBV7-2,CASSLKAGWNTEAFF,TGTGCCAGCAGCTTAAAGGCAGGGTGGAATACTGAAGCTTTCTTT
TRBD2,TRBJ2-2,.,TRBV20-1,CSASGLAGGRNSSTGELFF,TGCAGTGCTAGTGGGCTAGCGGGAGGGCGTAATTCGAGCACCGGGGAGCTGTTTTTT
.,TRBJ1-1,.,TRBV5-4,CASSLALNFNTEAFF,TGTGCCAGCAGCTTGGCCTTGAACTTCAACACTGAAGCTTTCTTT
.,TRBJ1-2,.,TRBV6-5,CASYYSNQQGYTF,TGTGCCAGTTACTACTCGAATCAACAAGGCTACACCTTC
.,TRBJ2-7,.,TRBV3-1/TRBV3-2,CASSQEIEREQYF,TGTGCCAGCAGCCAAGAAATTGAGAGGGAGCAGTACTTC
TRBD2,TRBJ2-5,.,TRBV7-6,CASSLFGTSGPSIQEETQYF,TGTGCCAGCAGCTTGTTTGGGACTAGCGGCCCCTCAATCCAGGAAGAGACCCAGTACTTC
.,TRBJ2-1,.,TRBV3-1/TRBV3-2,CASGGGTYAYNEQFF,TGTGCCAGCGGAGGCGGGACCTACGCCTACAATGAGCAGTTCTTC
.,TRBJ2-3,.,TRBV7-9,CASSSPGGTFTDTQYF,TGTGCCAGCAGCTCCCCTGGCGGGACCTTCACAGATACGCAGTATTTT
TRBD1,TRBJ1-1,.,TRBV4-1,CASSRDRRNTEAFF,TGCGCCAGCAGCCGGGACAGACGAAACACTGAAGCTTTCTTT
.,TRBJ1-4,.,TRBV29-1,CSVVMGGAANEKLFF,TGCAGCGTTGTAATGGGGGGTGCTGCTAATGAAAAACTGTTTTTT
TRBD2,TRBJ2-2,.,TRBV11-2,CASSLEMSLAGVYPGELFF,TGTGCCAGCAGCTTAGAAATGTCACTAGCGGGGGTTTATCCCGGGGAGCTGTTTTTT
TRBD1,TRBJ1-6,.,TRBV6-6,CASSRSRTGTSYNSPLHF,TGTGCCAGCAGTCGTTCTCGGACAGGAACCTCCTATAATTCACCCCTCCACTTT